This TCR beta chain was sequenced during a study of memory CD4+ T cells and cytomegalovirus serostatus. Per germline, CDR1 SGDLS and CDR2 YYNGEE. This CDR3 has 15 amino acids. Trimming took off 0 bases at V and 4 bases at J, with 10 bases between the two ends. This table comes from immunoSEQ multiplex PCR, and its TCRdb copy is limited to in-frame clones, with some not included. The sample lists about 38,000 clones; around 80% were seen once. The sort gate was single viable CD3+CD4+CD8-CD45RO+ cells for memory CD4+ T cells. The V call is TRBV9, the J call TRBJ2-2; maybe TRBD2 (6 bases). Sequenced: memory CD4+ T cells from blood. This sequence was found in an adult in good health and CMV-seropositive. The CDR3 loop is CASSVEGGVTGELFF. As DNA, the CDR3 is TGTGCCAGCAGCGTAGAAGGAGGGGTCACCGGGGAGCTGTTTTTT.